This T cell receptor (beta chain) is drawn from a study of identical twins. About this clonotype: Antigen: not known.

Each CDR3 protein is one row after TCRdb ran MiXCR on the 5' RACE reads. The data contain 250,000 to 350,000 distinct CDR3 sequences, roughly 8.6% of them singletons. CDR1 is MDHEN and CDR2 is SYDVKM in the germline V gene. The trim removed 9 bases at V and 3 bases at J, leaving 11 bases unmatched. This CDR3 spans 15 amino acids. Study conclusions and caveats: Memory repertoires lacked the insertion deficit that abundant cord blood beta clonotypes showed. Where out-of-frame alpha sequences were twin-shared, they showed excess low generation probability.

These data also formed part of another study, on yellow fever vaccine responses in identical twins.

This sequence joins TRBV28 and TRBJ2-7; 10 positions agree with TRBD1. The sequence came from a woman younger than 35 in good health. The source material was memory (CD45RO+) T cells sorted from blood. CDR3 nucleotide sequence: TGTGCCAGTGGGACAGGGGAAAGTACTCGCTACGAGCAGTACTTC. This gives the protein CASGTGESTRYEQYF.